The 27 T cell receptor beta chains listed next were all sequenced from one sample in a study of blood T cell repertoires in COVID-19 (TCRdb year 2020). The library was prepared using the immunoSEQ multiplex PCR assay. TCRdb re-hosts the immuneACCESS table, in-frame sequences only. Its copies lack some clones; in the studies checked, an unresolved V gene accounts for under half of them, and the cause for the rest is not known. For this sample there are approximately 170,000 clones; just under 85% appear just once. The top ten hold approximately 7.7% of the sample. The material sequenced was peripheral blood. These receptors were obtained from a man aged 40-50 years who had recovered from COVID-19.

The chain couples TRBV18 to TRBJ2-7, with 8 bases that match TRBD2. The CDR3 runs 14 residues. V shed 3 bases and J 4 bases; nucleotides not matched to a gene: 5. Per germline, CDR1 KGHSH and CDR2 LQKENI. The CDR3 region has the DNA TGTGCCAGCTCACCGGACAGCGGGGGATACGAGCAGTACTTC. This encodes CASSPDSGGYEQYF.

The J gene is TRBJ2-5, the V gene TRBV5-1; D uncertain. CDR1 and CDR2 (germline): SGHRS, YFSETQ. V was clipped by 0 bases and J by 4 bases, with 13 bases between them. The CDR3 sequence is 15 residues long. The CDR3 spells CASSLAVVGGETQYF. The CDR3 DNA reads TGCGCCAGCAGCTTGGCCGTGGTAGGCGGAGAGACCCAGTACTTC.

The V and J genes are TRBV2 and TRBJ1-1; tentative D call: TRBD1 (6 bases). Trimming removed 7 bases from V and 3 bases from J, with 12 bases in between. CDR3 length: 13 residues. The germline V gene has CDR1 SNHLY and CDR2 FYNNEI. CDR3 amino acids: CASIQGRYTEAFF. The CDR3 nucleotides are TGTGCCAGCATTCAGGGGCGATACACTGAAGCTTTCTTT.

The V and J genes are TRBV11-3 and TRBJ2-1; 8 nucleotides align to TRBD2. The CDR3 extends over 14 amino acids. V lost 6 bases, J lost 9 bases, and 10 bases stayed unmatched. Looked up from germline, CDR1 is SGHNT and CDR2 is YENEEA. This CDR3 is CASRGSGLAVEQFF. CDR3 coding DNA: TGTGCCAGCAGGGGTTCCGGACTAGCAGTTGAGCAGTTCTTC.

The CDR3 region is CASSSTRGTDTQYF. The CDR3 region has the DNA TGTGCCAGCAGCTCTACCCGGGGCACAGATACGCAGTATTTT. This chain links TRBV11-2 with TRBJ2-3, with unresolved D. Trimming shortened V by 4 bases and J by 1 base, and 9 bases separated the two germline ends. Germline values: CDR1 SGHAT, CDR2 FQNNGV. The CDR3 is 14 amino acids.

This clone was recorded a few times. The J gene is TRBJ1-5, the V gene TRBV28; a possible D gene is TRBD1 (5 bases). This CDR3 region has 12 residues. In germline, CDR1 is MDHEN, CDR2 SYDVKM. Trimming removed 7 bases from V and 2 bases from J, with 6 bases in between. The CDR3 here is CASTGGNQPQHF. The CDR3 bases are TGTGCCAGCACGGGGGGCAATCAGCCCCAGCATTTT.

V gene TRBV9 combines with J gene TRBJ2-1; TRBD2 might be the D (7 bases). The V end lost 0 bases, the J end lost 5 bases, and 24 bases lay between the germline ends. The CDR3 is 19 residues long. Germline lookup yields CDR1 SGDLS and CDR2 YYNGEE. This chain's CDR3 is CASSVVSWVGRGANNEQFF. CDR3 nucleotides: TGTGCCAGCAGCGTAGTGTCGTGGGTGGGACGGGGGGCGAACAATGAGCAGTTCTTC.

The chain recombines TRBV6-5 with TRBJ2-7; D perhaps matches TRBD2 (5 bases). Deletions cut 2 bases from V and 2 bases from J, with 7 bases between. Germline V lookup: CDR1 MNHEY, CDR2 SVGAGI. CDR3 length: 13 amino acids. The CDR3 coding sequence is TGTGCCAGCAGTTACGGGCGGGCCTACGAGCAGTACTTC. Its protein product is CASSYGRAYEQYF.

The chain carries TRBV4-1 and TRBJ2-2, with D perhaps TRBD2 (6 bases). Germline V gene sequence: CDR1 MGHRA, CDR2 YSYEKL. The V gene lost 6 bases and the J gene lost 4 bases, with 18 bases spanning the gap. The CDR3 runs to 16 residues. DNA for the CDR3: TGCGCCAGCAGTCGATCCGGGAGTACCATCACCGGGGAGCTGTTTTTT. It specifies CASSRSGSTITGELFF.

J is TRBJ2-7 and V is TRBV4-3; perhaps TRBD2 as D (5 bases). Germline CDR1 is LGHNA and CDR2 is YSLEER. Trimming pared 1 base from V and 3 bases from J, leaving 16 bases between. The CDR3 runs 16 residues. CDR3 loop: CASSQGSGAGGYEQYF. CDR3 nucleotides: TGCGCCAGCAGCCAAGGGTCAGGCGCAGGAGGCTACGAGCAGTACTTC.

The J gene is TRBJ2-2, the V gene TRBV4-2, with 9 bases that match TRBD2. The V gene end was trimmed by 0 bases and the J gene end by 4 bases; junction bases not matched to a gene: 3. This CDR3 region has 16 residues. The germline V gene encodes CDR1 LGHNA and CDR2 YNFKEQ. CDR3 loop: CASSQEAGGSTGELFF. CDR3 sequence (DNA): TGTGCCAGCAGCCAAGAAGCGGGGGGCAGCACCGGGGAGCTGTTTTTT.

The chain combines TRBV7-3 with TRBJ2-1; possibly TRBD1 for D (6 bases). V lost 5 bases and J lost 4, with 9 bases in between. CDR1 and CDR2 (germline): SGHTA, FQGTGA. The CDR3 loop spans 13 amino acids. CDR3 nucleotide sequence: TGTGCCAGCAGCAAGGACAGATACAATGAGCAGTTCTTC. Translating gives CASSKDRYNEQFF.

The chain employs TRBV5-1 and TRBJ1-1; D remains unclear. Trimming cost V 3 bases and J 1 base, with 10 bases left between them. CDR3 length: 14 amino acids. Germline-derived CDR1 and CDR2 are SGHRS and YFSETQ. This chain's CDR3 is CASSYAGANTEAFF. CDR3 sequence (DNA): TGCGCCAGCAGCTACGCTGGAGCGAACACTGAAGCTTTCTTT. Full variable domain (rest looked up from reference TRBV5-1 and TRBJ1-1): KAGVTQTPRYLIKTRGQQVTLSCSPISGHRSVSWYQQTPGQGLQFLFEYFSETQRNKGNFPGRFSGRQFSNSRSEMNVSTLELGDSALYLCASSYAGANTEAFFGQGTRLTVV.

The chain employs TRBV7-8 and TRBJ1-2, with TRBD1 as a possible D gene (5 bases). Trimming pared 4 bases from V and 6 bases from J, leaving 15 bases between. From germline, CDR1 is SGHVS and CDR2 FQNEAQ. This CDR3 comprises 14 residues. The CDR3 DNA sequence: TGTGCCAGCAGCTCCTTTGGGGGAGGGAATGGCTACACCTTC. Translation gives CASSSFGGGNGYTF.

V usage is TRBV5-4 and J usage is TRBJ2-5, with 9 bases aligning to TRBD1. This CDR3 region has 13 residues. V lost 8 bases and J lost 3; bases outside the gene matches: 5. Per germline, CDR1 SGHNT and CDR2 YYREEE (reference sequence). The CDR3 DNA is TGTGCCAGTAACAGGGGGCGGGAAGAGACCCAGTACTTC. Encoded protein: CASNRGREETQYF.

This clone has just one count. The chain has TRBV28 and TRBJ2-6; TRBD1 aligns across 8 bases. This CDR3 contains 15 residues. CDR1 MDHEN and CDR2 SYDVKM come from the germline V gene. Trimming at V came to 5 bases and at J to 2 bases, leaving 2 bases not matched to a gene. The CDR3 nucleotides are TGTGCCAGCAGTCTGGACAGGGCTGGGGCCAACGTCCTGACTTTC. Its protein is CASSLDRAGANVLTF.

The genes are TRBV7-9 and TRBJ2-3; 8 positions agree with TRBD1. The length of the CDR3 is 13 residues. Losses at the gene ends were 5 bases for V and 6 bases for J; bases not matched to a gene: 4. Germline values: CDR1 SEHNR, CDR2 FQNEAQ (reference sequence). The CDR3 protein is CASSTQGADTQYF. DNA of the CDR3: TGTGCCAGCAGCACCCAGGGGGCGGATACGCAGTATTTT.

The chain employs TRBV19 and TRBJ2-7, with 7 nucleotides matching TRBD1. The V segment lost 0 bases and the J segment 0 bases; nucleotides outside the gene matches: 5. The CDR3 loop spans 16 amino acids. Germline V gene sequence: CDR1 LNHDA, CDR2 SQIVND (reference sequence). CDR3 DNA: TGTGCCAGTAGTATAGATGGGACAGTAAGCTCCTACGAGCAGTACTTC. Protein: CASSIDGTVSSYEQYF.

This chain links TRBV5-1 with TRBJ2-5; 9 bases fit TRBD1. Losses at the gene ends were 3 bases for V and 3 bases for J; bases not matched to a gene: 3. The germline gives CDR1 SGHRS, CDR2 YFSETQ. The CDR3 runs 14 residues. CDR3 region: CASSSWTGEETQYF. The CDR3 DNA sequence: TGCGCCAGCAGCTCCTGGACAGGGGAAGAGACCCAGTACTTC.

The rearrangement joins TRBV9 to TRBJ1-2; no reliable D call. The germline V gene encodes CDR1 SGDLS and CDR2 YYNGEE. The CDR3 is 13 amino acids. V was shortened by 3 bases and J by 6 bases, with 12 bases between the two germline ends. CDR3 loop: CASSGEGRNGYTF. DNA for the CDR3: TGTGCCAGCAGCGGTGAGGGTCGGAATGGCTACACCTTC. The complete variable domain, with remaining parts taken from reference TRBV9 and TRBJ1-2, reads DSGVTQTPKHLITATGQRVTLRCSPRSGDLSVYWYQQSLDQGLQFLIQYYNGEERAKGNILERFSAQQFPDLHSELNLSSLELGDSALYFCASSGEGRNGYTFGSGTRLTVV.

This clone was seen a handful of times. The chain joins TRBV3-1 (or the pseudogene TRBV3-2) to TRBJ2-2; tentative D call: TRBD2 (6 bases). The CDR3 sequence is 14 residues long. Germline V CDR1 and CDR2: LGHDT, YNNKEL (reference sequence). With 2 bases removed from V and 7 bases from J, the gap between germline ends came to 11 bases. CDR3 residues: CASSQRGSFGELFF. CDR3 DNA: TGTGCCAGCAGCCAACGGGGGAGCTTCGGGGAGCTGTTTTTT.

The chain combines TRBV6-5 with TRBJ2-2; 7 bases align to TRBD1. This CDR3 spans 14 amino acids. CDR1 and CDR2 (germline): MNHEY, SVGAGI. V was pared by 4 bases and J by 6 bases, with 5 bases of the junction left unmatched. The CDR3 bases are TGTGCCAGCAGTTCTGGACAGGAGGCCGGGGAGCTGTTTTTT. Protein product: CASSSGQEAGELFF.

This clone occurred once. This chain uses TRBV5-8 with TRBJ2-5, with 7 positions matching TRBD2. Germline loops: CDR1 SGHTS, CDR2 YDEGEE. Trimming removed 4 bases from V and 0 bases from J; junction bases left unmatched: 6. The CDR3 runs to 15 residues. The CDR3 loop reads CASSPNAGDQETQYF. The CDR3, as DNA: TGTGCCAGCAGCCCTAATGCGGGGGACCAAGAGACCCAGTACTTC.

V is TRBV11-2 and J is TRBJ1-6; tentative D call: TRBD1 (6 bases). This CDR3 is built from 14 residues. V dropped 1 base and J dropped 7 bases, with 8 bases sitting between them. Germline CDR1 reads SGHAT; CDR2 reads FQNNGV. The CDR3 nucleotides read TGTGCCAGCAGCTTAGGGGACACCAATTCACCCCTCCACTTT. The encoded protein is CASSLGDTNSPLHF. Supplemented by reference TRBV11-2 and TRBJ1-6, the full variable domain reads EAGVAQSPRYKIIEKRQSVAFWCNPISGHATLYWYQQILGQGPKLLIQFQNNGVVDDSQLPKDRFSAERLKGVDSTLKIQPAKLEDSAVYLCASSLGDTNSPLHFGNGTRLTVT.

The chain combines TRBV4-1 with TRBJ1-1, with TRBD1 as a possible D gene (5 bases). The CDR3 has 14 amino acids. In germline, CDR1 is MGHRA, CDR2 YSYEKL. The V end was cut by 2 bases, the J end by 3 bases, with 10 bases between. CDR3: CASSQRQGDTEAFF. The CDR3, as DNA: TGCGCCAGCAGCCAAAGGCAGGGTGACACTGAAGCTTTCTTT.

This clone was observed a few times. V gene TRBV6-1 combines with J gene TRBJ2-1, with TRBD2 matching 12 bases. Germline V gives CDR1 MNHNS, CDR2 SASEGT. This CDR3 has 17 residues. V shed 1 base and J 6 bases; nucleotides not matched to a gene: 7. Written as DNA, the CDR3 is TGTGCCAGCAGTGAAGGGCTAGCGGGGGGGCCGGGCAATGAGCAGTTCTTC. This translates into CASSEGLAGGPGNEQFF.

The CDR3 bases are TGCAGTGCTAGTACCCAGAAACAAGAGACCCAGTACTTC. As protein: CSASTQKQETQYF. The chain combines TRBV20-1 with TRBJ2-5; D not certain. The V gene's germline CDR1 is DFQATT and CDR2 SNEGSKA (reference sequence). This CDR3 spans 13 amino acids. V shed 3 bases and J shed 2 bases, with 10 bases lying between them.